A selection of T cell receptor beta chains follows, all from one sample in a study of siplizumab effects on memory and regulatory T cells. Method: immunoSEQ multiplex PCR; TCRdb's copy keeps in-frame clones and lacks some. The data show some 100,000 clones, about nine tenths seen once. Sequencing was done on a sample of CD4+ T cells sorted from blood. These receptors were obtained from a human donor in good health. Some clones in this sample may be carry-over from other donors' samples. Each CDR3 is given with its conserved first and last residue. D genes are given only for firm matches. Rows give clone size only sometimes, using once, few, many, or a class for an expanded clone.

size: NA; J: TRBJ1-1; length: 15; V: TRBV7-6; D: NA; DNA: TGTGCCAGCAGCTTAGGGGGGGCCGTGAACACTGAAGCTTTCTTT; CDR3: CASSLGGAVNTEAFF
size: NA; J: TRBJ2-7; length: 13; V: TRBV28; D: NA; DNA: TGTGCCAGCAGGAGCCAGGGCGTTTACGAGCAGTACTTC; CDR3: CASRSQGVYEQYF
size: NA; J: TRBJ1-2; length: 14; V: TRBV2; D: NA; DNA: TGTGCCAGCAGTGAATCGATGGAGAACTATGGCTACACCTTC; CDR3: CASSESMENYGYTF
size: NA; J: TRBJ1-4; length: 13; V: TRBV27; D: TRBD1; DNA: TGTGCCAGCCCCGGGACAGGGGGGGGAAAACTGTTTTTT; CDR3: CASPGTGGGKLFF
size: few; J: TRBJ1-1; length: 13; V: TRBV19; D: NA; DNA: TGTGCCAGTAGCCTTAAGGTAGGAACTGAAGCTTTCTTT; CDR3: CASSLKVGTEAFF
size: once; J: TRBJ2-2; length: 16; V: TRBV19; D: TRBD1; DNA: TGTGCCAGTAGTATCGGCAGGGGGTTAAGCACCGGGGAGCTGTTTTTT; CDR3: CASSIGRGLSTGELFF
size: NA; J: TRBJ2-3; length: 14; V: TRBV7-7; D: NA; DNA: TGTGCTAGCAGCTTCGACCTTAAGGCAGATACGCAGTATTTT; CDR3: CASSFDLKADTQYF
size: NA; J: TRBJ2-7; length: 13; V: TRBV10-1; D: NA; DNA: TGCGCCAGCAGTCCCGGGACGATCTACGAGCAGTACTTC; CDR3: CASSPGTIYEQYF
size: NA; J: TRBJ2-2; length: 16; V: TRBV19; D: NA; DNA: TGTGCCAGTAGTCGAGGAGGACTCACGAACACCGGGGAGCTGTTTTTT; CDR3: CASSRGGLTNTGELFF
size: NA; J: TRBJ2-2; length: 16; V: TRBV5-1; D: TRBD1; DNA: TGCGCCAGCAGCCCCCAGGGGGATCCGAACACCGGGGAGCTGTTTTTT; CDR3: CASSPQGDPNTGELFF
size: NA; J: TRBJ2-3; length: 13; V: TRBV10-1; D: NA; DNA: TGCGCCAGCAGTAAGACCCTCACAGATACGCAGTATTTT; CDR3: CASSKTLTDTQYF
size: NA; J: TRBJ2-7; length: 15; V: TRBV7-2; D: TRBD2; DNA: TGTGCCAGCAGCGCTCAAGCGGGAGCAGCCTACGAGCAGTACTTC; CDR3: CASSAQAGAAYEQYF
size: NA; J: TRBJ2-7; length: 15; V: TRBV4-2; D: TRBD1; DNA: TGTGCCAGCAGCCGGACCGGGACAGAAACCTACGAGCAGTACTTC; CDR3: CASSRTGTETYEQYF
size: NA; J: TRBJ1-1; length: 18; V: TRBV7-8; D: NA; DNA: TGTGCCAGCAGCTTAATTACCGGAGGGACTAAGGGGAGGACTGAAGCTTTCTTT; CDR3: CASSLITGGTKGRTEAFF
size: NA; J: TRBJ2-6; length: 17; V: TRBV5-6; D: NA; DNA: TGTGCCAGCAGCTTGTACAGATTAAGATCTGGGGCCAACGTCCTGACTTTC; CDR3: CASSLYRLRSGANVLTF
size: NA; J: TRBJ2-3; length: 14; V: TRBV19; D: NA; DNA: TGTGCCAGTAGTATCTCCAGGGTATCAGATACGCAGTATTTT; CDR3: CASSISRVSDTQYF
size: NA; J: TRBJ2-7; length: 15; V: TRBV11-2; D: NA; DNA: TGTGCCAGCAGCTTATCAGGTTGGGAGGCCACCGAGCAGTACTTC; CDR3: CASSLSGWEATEQYF
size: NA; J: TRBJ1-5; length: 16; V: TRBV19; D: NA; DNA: TGTGCCAGTAGTAATGGGGGTACCGGTAGCAATCAGCCCCAGCATTTT; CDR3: CASSNGGTGSNQPQHF
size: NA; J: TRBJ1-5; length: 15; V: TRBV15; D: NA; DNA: TGTGCCACCAGCAGAGATGATCGAAGCAATCAGCCCCAGCATTTT; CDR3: CATSRDDRSNQPQHF
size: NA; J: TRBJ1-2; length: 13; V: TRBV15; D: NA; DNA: TGTGCCACCAGCAGCCGACGAGGGGGGGGCTACACCTTC; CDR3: CATSSRRGGGYTF
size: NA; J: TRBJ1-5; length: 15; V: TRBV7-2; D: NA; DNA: TGTGCCAGCAGCTTAGTAGGTTATAGCAATCAGCCCCAGCATTTT; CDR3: CASSLVGYSNQPQHF
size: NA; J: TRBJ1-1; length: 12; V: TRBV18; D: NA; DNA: TGTGCCAGCTCAACCACAAACACTGAAGCTTTCTTT; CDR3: CASSTTNTEAFF
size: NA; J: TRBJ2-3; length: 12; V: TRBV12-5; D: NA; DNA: TGTGCTAGTGGTGATTCCACAGATACGCAGTATTTT; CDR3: CASGDSTDTQYF
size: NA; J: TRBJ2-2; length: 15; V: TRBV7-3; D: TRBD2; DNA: TGTGCCAGCAGCACTACTAGCGCGGGCACCGGGGAGCTGTTTTTT; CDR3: CASSTTSAGTGELFF
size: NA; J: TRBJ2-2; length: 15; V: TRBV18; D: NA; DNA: TGTGCCAGCTCACGTAATAGCGAGAGAAACGGGGAGCTGTTTTTT; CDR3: CASSRNSERNGELFF
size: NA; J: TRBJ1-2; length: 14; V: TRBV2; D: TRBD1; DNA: TGTGCCAGCAGTTACAGGGGGCTAGGGTATGGCTACACCTTC; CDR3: CASSYRGLGYGYTF
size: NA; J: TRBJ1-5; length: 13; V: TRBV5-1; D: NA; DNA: TGCGCCAGCAGCCCGGACGGCAATCAGCCCCAGCATTTT; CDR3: CASSPDGNQPQHF
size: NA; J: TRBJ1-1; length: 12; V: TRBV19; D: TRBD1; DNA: TGTGCCAGCAGTATCCGGGACAGGGCTGCTTTCTTT; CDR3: CASSIRDRAAFF
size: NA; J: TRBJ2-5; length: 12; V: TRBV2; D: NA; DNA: TGTGCCAGCTTGGGGGGTCAAGAGACCCAGTACTTC; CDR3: CASLGGQETQYF
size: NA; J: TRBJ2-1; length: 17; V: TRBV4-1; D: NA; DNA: TGCGCCAGCAGCCAAGCTGGTCTAGCCCCAGGCCACAATGAGCAGTTCTTC; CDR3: CASSQAGLAPGHNEQFF
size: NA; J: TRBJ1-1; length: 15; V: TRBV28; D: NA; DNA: TGTGCCAGCAGTTTATTATCCTCGGGGGGGGATGAAGCTTTCTTT; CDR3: CASSLLSSGGDEAFF
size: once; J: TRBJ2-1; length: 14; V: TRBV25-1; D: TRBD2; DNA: TGTGCCAGCAGTGCGGGACTAGCGGCCAATGAGCAGTTCTTC; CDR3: CASSAGLAANEQFF
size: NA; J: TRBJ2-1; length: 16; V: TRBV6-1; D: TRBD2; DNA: TGTGCCAGCAGTGGGTGGACTAGCGGGTTAAACAATGAGCAGTTCTTC; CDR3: CASSGWTSGLNNEQFF
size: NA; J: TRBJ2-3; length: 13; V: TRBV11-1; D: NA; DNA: TGTGCCAGCAGCTGGACGGACGGTGATACGCAGTATTTT; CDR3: CASSWTDGDTQYF
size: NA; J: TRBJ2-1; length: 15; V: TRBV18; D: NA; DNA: TGTGCCAGCCAGAAGTGGGAGATCTTCTACAATGAGCAGTTCTTC; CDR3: CASQKWEIFYNEQFF
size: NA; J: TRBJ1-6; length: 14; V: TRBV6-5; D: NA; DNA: TGTGCCAGCAGCCGGGATCGGGTCGGTGCAGCCCTCCACTTT; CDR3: CASSRDRVGAALHF
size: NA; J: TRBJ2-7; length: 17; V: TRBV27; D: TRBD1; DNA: TGTGCCAGCAGTTTATCGGGTCCGGGACAGGGGGCCTACGAGCAGTACTTC; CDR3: CASSLSGPGQGAYEQYF
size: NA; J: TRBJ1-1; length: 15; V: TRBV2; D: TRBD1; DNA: TGTGCCAGCAGTGCACTAGGACAGGGGAACACTGAAGCTTTCTTT; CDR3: CASSALGQGNTEAFF
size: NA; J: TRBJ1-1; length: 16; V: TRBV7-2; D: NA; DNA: TGTGCCAGCGATGTCGGTTTGTGGGGGAGGTCCACTGAAGCTTTCTTT; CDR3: CASDVGLWGRSTEAFF
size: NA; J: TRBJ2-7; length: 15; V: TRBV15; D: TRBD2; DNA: TGTGCCACCAGCAGAATCGGGAGCGGGAGGGTCGAGCAGTACTTC; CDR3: CATSRIGSGRVEQYF
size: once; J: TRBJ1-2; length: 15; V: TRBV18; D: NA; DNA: TGTGCCAGCTCACCTCTAAATCTAGGGGTAGACGGCTACACCTTC; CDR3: CASSPLNLGVDGYTF
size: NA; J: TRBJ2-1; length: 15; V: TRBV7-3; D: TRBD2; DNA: TGTGCCAGCAGCCCTCGTACTAGCGGTAACAATGAGCAGTTCTTC; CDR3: CASSPRTSGNNEQFF
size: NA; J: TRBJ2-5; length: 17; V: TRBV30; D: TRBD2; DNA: TGTGCCTGGAGCCCAGGGACTAGCGGGAGGGGGACAGAGACCCAGTACTTC; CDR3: CAWSPGTSGRGTETQYF
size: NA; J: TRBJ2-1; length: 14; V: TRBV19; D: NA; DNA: TGTGCCAGTAGTATAGACTTAAGTCGCAATGAGCAGTTCTTC; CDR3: CASSIDLSRNEQFF
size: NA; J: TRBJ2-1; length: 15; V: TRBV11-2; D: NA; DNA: TGTGCCAGCAGCTTAGATCAAGGAACAAACAATGAGCAGTTCTTC; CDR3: CASSLDQGTNNEQFF
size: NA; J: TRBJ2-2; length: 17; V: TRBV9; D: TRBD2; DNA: TGTGCCAGCAGCGCGCTAAAGACTAGCGGAAACACCGGGGAGCTGTTTTTT; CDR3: CASSALKTSGNTGELFF
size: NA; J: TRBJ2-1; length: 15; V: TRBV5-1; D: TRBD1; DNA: TGCGCCAGCAGCTTGACTGGACAGGGCTACAATGAGCAGTTCTTC; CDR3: CASSLTGQGYNEQFF
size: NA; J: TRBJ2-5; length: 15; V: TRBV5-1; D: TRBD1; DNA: TGCGCCAGCAGCTGGACAGGTGTCAACCGGGAGACCCAGTACTTC; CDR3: CASSWTGVNRETQYF
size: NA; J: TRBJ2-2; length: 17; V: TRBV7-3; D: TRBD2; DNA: TGTGCCAGCAGCTTAACGGGGACTAGCGGGAGGAGCGGGGAGCTGTTTTTT; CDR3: CASSLTGTSGRSGELFF
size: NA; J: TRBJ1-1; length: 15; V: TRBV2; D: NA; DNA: TGTGCCAGCAAAGAGCGATGGGGACGGGACTTTGAAGCTTTCTTT; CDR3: CASKERWGRDFEAFF
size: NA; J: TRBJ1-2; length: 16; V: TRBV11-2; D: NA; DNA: TGTGCCAGCAGCTTAGGAGACAGCACCTCTAACTATGGCTACACCTTC; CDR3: CASSLGDSTSNYGYTF
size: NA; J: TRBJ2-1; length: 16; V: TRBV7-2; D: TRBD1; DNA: TGTGCCAGCAGCTTAATCGGGACAGGGACTTACAATGAGCAGTTCTTC; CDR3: CASSLIGTGTYNEQFF
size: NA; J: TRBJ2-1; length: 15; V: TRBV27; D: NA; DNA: TGTGCCAGCAGACCGCGGCCGGGGCGGGACAATGAGCAGTTCTTC; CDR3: CASRPRPGRDNEQFF